Sequencing of this TCR beta chain was carried out in a study of human T cells and chemical hapten exposure. Study overall: Alopecia areata, totalis or universalis was found in mostly female patients. Study findings and constraints: PT1 expanded TCR counts and patch test score were linked, and their correlation was positive. No shift was seen in TCRs above 1 in 1000 frequency with DPC sensitization.

This sample's time point: pre-sensitization, week 0. Treatment denoted: therapeutic diphenylcyclopropenone sensitization with weekly scalp DPC. Germline assignment: CDR1 KGHDR and CDR2 SFDVKD. This CDR3 is built from 17 residues. The ends lost 4 bases at V and 8 bases at J; junction bases unmatched: 16. The study's library attached unique molecular identifiers to single cDNA molecules. TCRdb called the RACE reads again in MiXCR, with one record for every CDR3 protein. The table lists about 87,000 distinct CDR3 sequences, roughly 9.1% of them singletons. This clonotype was seen ten or more times. What it binds is unknown.

The material sequenced was whole blood, taken in connection with sensitization to the hapten diphenylcyclopropenone (DPC). The rearrangement links TRBV24-1 to TRBJ2-4, with 7 bases lining up with TRBD1. The source is a woman in her thirties or forties with alopecia areata. Some clones in this sample may be carry-over from other donors' samples. The CDR3 sequence: CATSDPRQGIDFDIQYF. The CDR3 nucleotides read TGTGCCACCAGTGACCCCCGACAGGGTATAGATTTTGACATTCAGTACTTC.